The clone carrying this T cell receptor (beta chain) has only a few counts. Its antigen is undetermined. Amplified material comprised TCR beta CDR3 regions derived from RNA transcripts. The first-round RT-PCR employed HTBI primers together with the Qiagen OneStep RT-PCR kit. A multiplex PCR was then performed as the second round. TCRdb passed the multiplex PCR reads through MiXCR, listing each CDR3 protein once. The sample has 260,000 or so distinct CDR3 sequences; approximately 42% are singletons. This sample is drawn from a study of Graves' ophthalmopathy and Graves' hyperthyroidism. Study-wide background: Sampling took place at initial diagnosis, with peripheral blood obtained before any treatment.

Orbital computed tomography and thyroid ultrasound, along with TRAb, serum thyroxine and clinical symptoms, underpinned diagnosis. V was clipped by 9 bases and J by 7 bases, with 13 bases between them. Per the germline V gene, CDR1 is MNHEY and CDR2 is SVGAGI. CDR3 length: 12 residues. The study, taken as a whole, reports: Using 13 signatures, a model distinguished ophthalmopathy from stable hyperthyroidism, reaching around 86% sensitivity and approximately 82% specificity. Sensitivity of over 60% and specificity of about 72% were achieved by the model that predicted ophthalmopathy progression.

The chain has TRBV6-5 and TRBJ1-5; D is uncertain. Sequencing was done on a sample of peripheral blood. The clonotype originates from an adult man with Graves' ophthalmopathy. DNA of the CDR3: TGTGCCAGTCACTTCTCCGGCCAGCCCCAGCATTTT. This codes for CASHFSGQPQHF.